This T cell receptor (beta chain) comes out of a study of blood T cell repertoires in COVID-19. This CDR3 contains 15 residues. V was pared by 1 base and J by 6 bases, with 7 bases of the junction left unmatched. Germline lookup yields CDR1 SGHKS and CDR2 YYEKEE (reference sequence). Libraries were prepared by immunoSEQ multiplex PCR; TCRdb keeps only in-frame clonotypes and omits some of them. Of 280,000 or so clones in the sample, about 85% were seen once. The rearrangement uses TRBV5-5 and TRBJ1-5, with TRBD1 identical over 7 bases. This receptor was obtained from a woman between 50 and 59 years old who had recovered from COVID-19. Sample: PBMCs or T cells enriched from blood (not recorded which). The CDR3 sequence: CASSLRGQIVQPQHF. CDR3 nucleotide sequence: TGTGCCAGCAGCTTGAGGGGACAGATAGTTCAGCCCCAGCATTTT.